Shown below are 27 T cell receptor beta chains from a single sample sequenced in a study of beta chain features in type 1 diabetes (dated by TCRdb to 2016 to 2019). What the authors observed across the whole study: In all four CD4+ subsets, TCRB CDR3 length was moderately but significantly shorter in type 1 diabetes patients.

The antigens these receptors bind are not known. Library method: the immunoSEQ multiplex PCR assay. The entire isolated RNA was reverse transcribed using the High Capacity cDNA Reverse Transcription Kit, and thus expressed TCRB transcripts were sequenced. Imported from immuneACCESS, the table was reduced by TCRdb to in-frame sequences with V and J called. These copies leave out some clones; in studies compared against another copy, an unresolved V gene accounts for under half, and the cause of the remainder is not known. This sample gives hundreds of thousands of clones in total; 11% to 15% of them show up just once. Together, the top ten hold just under 0.04% of the sample. The sequencing input was naive CD4+ T cells from blood. The cell subset or site label for this specimen denotes: true naive CD4+ T cells. The receptors derive from a man between 18 and 35 years old with type 1 diabetes.

This rearrangement joins TRBV11-3 to TRBJ2-1; D ambiguous. Per germline, CDR1 SGHNT and CDR2 YENEEA. Trimming took 0 bases from V and 8 from J, leaving 2 bases between them. The CDR3 length is 11 residues. The CDR3 bases are TGTGCCAGCAGCTTAGACCATGAGCAGTTCTTC. Translation gives CASSLDHEQFF.

V is TRBV29-1 and J is TRBJ2-1; weak D call: TRBD1 (6 bases). The CDR3 has 14 residues. The V end lost 4 bases, the J end lost 6 bases, and 16 bases lay between the germline ends. CDR1 and CDR2 (germline): SQVTM, ANQGSEA. Here the CDR3 reads CSVVPGHYLNEQFF. Written as DNA, the CDR3 is TGCAGCGTTGTGCCGGGACACTACCTCAATGAGCAGTTCTTC.

V usage is TRBV7-8 and J usage is TRBJ2-5, with TRBD1 matching 10 bases. This CDR3 spans 14 amino acids. CDR1 and CDR2 from the germline V gene are SGHVS and FQNEAQ. The V segment lost 5 bases and the J segment 4 bases; nucleotides outside the gene matches: 4. CDR3 nucleotide sequence: TGTGCCAGCAGCCCGACAGGGGGCGCAGAGACCCAGTACTTC. Protein product: CASSPTGGAETQYF. The variable domain in full, completed from reference TRBV7-8 and TRBJ2-5, reads GAGVSQSPRYKVAKRGQDVALRCDPISGHVSLFWYQQALGQGPEFLTYFQNEAQLDKSGLPSDRFFAERPEGSVSTLKIQRTQQEDSAVYLCASSPTGGAETQYFGPGTRLLVL.

This clone was seen only a few times. CDR3 DNA: TGTGCCAGCAGTCCAATTGGACAGTCCTACGAGCAGTACTTC. This encodes CASSPIGQSYEQYF. J is TRBJ2-7 and V is TRBV6-1; the D gene is possibly TRBD1 (6 bases). Trimming cost V 5 bases and J 1 base, with 12 bases left between them. Per the germline V gene, CDR1 is MNHNS and CDR2 is SASEGT. This CDR3 comprises 14 residues.

The chain carries TRBV28 and TRBJ2-4, with D possibly being TRBD1 or TRBD2 (5 bases each). CDR3 length: 12 residues. Germline values: CDR1 MDHEN, CDR2 SYDVKM. V was trimmed by 7 bases and J by 8 bases, leaving 12 bases between them. CDR3 in DNA: TGTGCCAGCACCTTGAGAGGGGACATTCAGTACTTC. Its protein is CASTLRGDIQYF.

The chain recombines TRBV7-2 with TRBJ2-5; no reliable D call. CDR3 length equals 14 residues. Germline assignment: CDR1 SGHTA and CDR2 FQGNSA. V was cut by 0 bases and J by 3 bases, with 8 bases left in between. CDR3 in DNA: TGTGCCAGCAGCTTAGCGAGGCAGAAAGAGACCCAGTACTTC. The encoded protein is CASSLARQKETQYF.

Comment on this clone: The same CDR3 can be traced to other DNA sequences in this sample. The chain employs TRBV6-5 and TRBJ2-7; TRBD2 aligns across 14 bases. The CDR3 spans 16 residues. The trim removed 0 bases at V and 3 bases at J, leaving 1 base unmatched. CDR1 is MNHEY and CDR2 is SVGAGI in the germline V gene. In DNA, the CDR3 is TGTGCCAGCAGTTACTCAGGGACTAGCGGGAGCTACGAGCAGTACTTC. Amino acid sequence: CASSYSGTSGSYEQYF.

The sample holds a few counts of this clone. The chain has TRBV29-1 and TRBJ2-3; D perhaps matches TRBD1 (5 bases). The CDR3 contains 14 residues. V was cut by 4 bases and J by 0 bases, with 11 bases left in between. Per germline, CDR1 SQVTM and CDR2 ANQGSEA. The CDR3 DNA reads as TGCAGCGTTGTAGGGGTGACTAGCACAGATACGCAGTATTTT. It encodes CSVVGVTSTDTQYF.

This clone was detected only a few times. CDR3 nucleotides: TGTGCCTGGGCAGACAGGGGGATCAACTATGGCTACACCTTC. As protein: CAWADRGINYGYTF. V and J are TRBV30 and TRBJ1-2; 9 nucleotides align to TRBD1. This CDR3 has 14 amino acids. Germline loops: CDR1 GTSNPN, CDR2 SVGIG (reference sequence). V trimming: 5 bases; J trimming: 2 bases; junction bases outside the gene matches: 6.

V is TRBV7-6 and J is TRBJ2-1; 9 nucleotides align to TRBD2. CDR1 SGHVS and CDR2 FNYEAQ come from the germline V gene. The CDR3 length is 15 residues. The V gene end was trimmed by 5 bases and the J gene end by 7 bases; junction bases not matched to a gene: 9. The CDR3 DNA reads TGTGCCAGCAGCGTAAGCGGGGGGTTTGATAATGAGCAGTTCTTC. Translation gives CASSVSGGFDNEQFF. The whole variable domain, filled in from reference TRBV7-6 and TRBJ2-1, reads GAGVSQSPRYKVTKRGQDVALRCDPISGHVSLYWYRQALGQGPEFLTYFNYEAQQDKSGLPNDRFSAERPEGSISTLTIQRTEQRDSAMYRCASSVSGGFDNEQFFGPGTRLTVL.

The J gene is TRBJ2-5, the V gene TRBV6-5; TRBD1 agrees at 10 bases. This CDR3 has 13 residues. V trimming: 5 bases; J trimming: 4 bases; junction bases outside the gene matches: 1. Germline CDR1 reads MNHEY; CDR2 reads SVGAGI. The chain's CDR3 is CASSRTGGETQYF. The CDR3 region has the DNA TGTGCCAGCAGTCGGACAGGGGGAGAGACCCAGTACTTC.

The chain carries TRBV29-1 and TRBJ2-1, with 8 bases aligning to TRBD2. Trimming at V came to 7 bases and at J to 5 bases, leaving 16 bases not matched to a gene. This CDR3 comprises 16 residues. In germline, CDR1 is SQVTM, CDR2 ANQGSEA. The CDR3 coding sequence is TGCAGCGGCCTGTCCCGGACTAGCTGGTATGACAATGAGCAGTTCTTC. Residues: CSGLSRTSWYDNEQFF.

This clone was observed a few times. V usage is TRBV30 and J usage is TRBJ2-7; D is ambiguous. Trimming pared 1 base from V and 1 base from J, leaving 11 bases between. Germline values: CDR1 GTSNPN, CDR2 SVGIG (reference sequence). The CDR3 is made up of 14 amino acids. CDR3 bases: TGTGCCTGGAGTGATGGCAGGTTGTCCTACGAGCAGTACTTC. Its translation: CAWSDGRLSYEQYF.

The sample holds a few counts of this clone. V usage is TRBV29-1 and J usage is TRBJ2-5; 8 bases map to TRBD2. Germline CDR1 SQVTM, CDR2 ANQGSEA. The CDR3 spans 14 residues. Unmatched junction bases numbered 10, after V lost 7 bases and J lost 3 bases. The CDR3 region has the DNA TGCAGCGCCTCCGGACTAGCAACAGAAGAGACCCAGTACTTC. The encoded protein is CSASGLATEETQYF.

This clone was picked up a small number of times. This chain joins TRBV30 and TRBJ1-4, with 7 bases lining up with TRBD1. V trimming: 4 bases; J trimming: 4 bases; junction bases outside the gene matches: 6. The CDR3 covers 14 residues. The V gene's germline CDR1 is GTSNPN and CDR2 SVGIG (reference sequence). In nucleotides, the CDR3 is TGTGCCTGGACGGGACAGCCGGGTAATGAAAAACTGTTTTTT. Residues: CAWTGQPGNEKLFF.

This clone was seen a few times. The gene calls are TRBV5-1 and TRBJ2-5, with no clear D. Trimming took 1 base from V and 4 from J, leaving 8 bases between them. The CDR3 spans 13 residues. The germline gives CDR1 SGHRS, CDR2 YFSETQ. The CDR3 nucleotides are TGCGCCAGCAGCTTGACAGAACGAGAGACCCAGTACTTC. The encoded protein is CASSLTERETQYF.

This rearrangement joins TRBV6-9 to TRBJ2-1; the D is unclear. The CDR3 length is 12 residues. Germline V gene sequence: CDR1 MNHGY, CDR2 SVAAGI. V gave up 9 bases and J gave up 0 bases, with 6 bases separating them. The CDR3 sequence: CARSPSYNEQFF. Written as DNA, the CDR3 is TGTGCCAGAAGTCCCTCCTACAATGAGCAGTTCTTC.

The chain employs TRBV9 and TRBJ2-3; TRBD2 matches at 8 bases. The germline V gene encodes CDR1 SGDLS and CDR2 YYNGEE. Unmatched junction bases numbered 6, after V lost 1 base and J lost 5 bases. The CDR3 runs to 15 residues. The CDR3 DNA sequence: TGTGCCAGCAGCGTACGGGGGGGCCGTGAAGATACGCAGTATTTT. Amino acids: CASSVRGGREDTQYF.

This clone turned up a few times. The gene calls are TRBV10-3 and TRBJ1-2; D is undetermined. Trimming left V 6 bases short and J 7 bases short, with 21 bases between. Germline V gene lookup returns CDR1 ENHRY and CDR2 SYGVKD. This CDR3 comprises 15 residues. The CDR3: CAISPGSATGRGYTF. The CDR3 coding sequence is TGTGCCATCAGCCCGGGGTCGGCCACCGGGCGTGGCTACACCTTC.

The chain is built from TRBV7-9 and TRBJ2-3; the D gene could be TRBD1 or TRBD2 (6 bases each). The V end was cut by 0 bases, the J end by 5 bases, with 12 bases between. The CDR3 sequence is 15 residues long. Germline V lookup: CDR1 SEHNR, CDR2 FQNEAQ (reference sequence). The CDR3 sequence: CASSLAGRGLDTQYF. The CDR3 DNA sequence: TGTGCCAGCAGCTTAGCTGGCCGGGGGCTAGATACGCAGTATTTT.

The rearrangement uses TRBV30 and TRBJ1-3; D is ambiguous. The CDR3 consists of 13 residues. Trimming removed 2 bases at V and 4 bases at J, with 9 bases between. The V gene's germline CDR1 is GTSNPN and CDR2 SVGIG (reference sequence). This chain's CDR3 is CAWSLDPGNTIYF. The CDR3 DNA reads as TGTGCCTGGAGTCTTGACCCCGGAAACACCATATATTTT.

The CDR3 DNA is TGTGCCAGCAGCTTAGGAATGGCGAGCACTGAAGCTTTCTTT. It specifies CASSLGMASTEAFF. The chain has TRBV7-2 and TRBJ1-1; D is undetermined. V lost 1 base to trimming and J lost 4 bases, with 10 bases between them. The CDR3 contains 14 residues. In germline, CDR1 is SGHTA, CDR2 FQGNSA.

V is TRBV2 and J is TRBJ2-1; D is undetermined. V gave up 6 bases and J gave up 8 bases, with 8 bases separating them. The CDR3 has 11 amino acids. Germline CDR1 is SNHLY and CDR2 is FYNNEI. CDR3 nucleotide sequence: TGTGCCAGCAGGGAGATGGATGAGCAGTTCTTC. Residues: CASREMDEQFF.

This sequence joins TRBV18 and TRBJ1-5; D ambiguous. This CDR3 has 15 residues. With 8 bases removed from V and 5 bases from J, the gap between germline ends came to 19 bases. Germline loops: CDR1 KGHSH, CDR2 LQKENI. CDR3 in DNA: TGTGCCAGCACGTTCCGGGCAGGCCAGGATCAGCCCCAGCATTTT. It encodes CASTFRAGQDQPQHF.

The V call is TRBV5-4, the J call TRBJ2-1; D tentatively fits TRBD1 or TRBD2 (5 bases each). The germline V and J ends were trimmed by 3 bases and 7 bases, with 20 bases remaining between them. Per germline, CDR1 SGHNT and CDR2 YYREEE (reference sequence). The CDR3 contains 16 residues. CDR3 bases: TGTGCCAGCAGCTCACCCTTCGGGGCGCGTTCGAATGAGCAGTTCTTC. Amino acid sequence: CASSSPFGARSNEQFF.

CDR3 coding DNA: TGCGCCAGCAGCCAAGAACCCAACACCGGGGAGCTGTTTTTT. This translates into CASSQEPNTGELFF. J is TRBJ2-2 and V is TRBV4-3; D gene uncertain. CDR1 and CDR2 from the germline V gene are LGHNA and YSLEER. This CDR3 has 14 amino acids. The V and J ends lost 0 bases and 2 bases respectively, with 4 bases between them.

The chain recombines TRBV6-1 with TRBJ1-5; D is uncertain. V lost 0 bases and J lost 0, with 3 bases in between. The CDR3 length is 14 residues. Germline V gives CDR1 MNHNS, CDR2 SASEGT. The CDR3 DNA follows: TGTGCCAGCAGTGAAGCGCATAGCAATCAGCCCCAGCATTTT. Protein product: CASSEAHSNQPQHF.